The sample holds a few counts of the clone carrying this T cell receptor beta chain. The data were obtained in a study of T-cell reconstitution after alpha-beta-depleted transplantation in children. Preparation of the TCRbeta library was carried out with unique molecular identifiers. TCRdb reprocessed the PCR reads with MiXCR, giving one entry per CDR3 protein. This table has about 610,000 distinct CDR3 sequences, about 10% appearing once. The CDR3 runs to 15 residues. With 2 bases removed from V and 5 bases from J, the gap between germline ends came to 10 bases. CDR1 and CDR2 from the germline V gene are SEHNR and FQNEAQ (reference sequence).

V is TRBV7-9 and J is TRBJ1-6; a possible D gene is TRBD1 (6 bases). Source: PBMCs from the stem cell graft donor, taken from the stem cell graft. This clonotype was obtained from a human donor who donated a stem cell graft to a child with acute myeloid leukemia. The CDR3 region has the DNA TGTGCCAGCAGCTTACACAGGGACGATAATTCACCCCTCCACTTT. This encodes CASSLHRDDNSPLHF.